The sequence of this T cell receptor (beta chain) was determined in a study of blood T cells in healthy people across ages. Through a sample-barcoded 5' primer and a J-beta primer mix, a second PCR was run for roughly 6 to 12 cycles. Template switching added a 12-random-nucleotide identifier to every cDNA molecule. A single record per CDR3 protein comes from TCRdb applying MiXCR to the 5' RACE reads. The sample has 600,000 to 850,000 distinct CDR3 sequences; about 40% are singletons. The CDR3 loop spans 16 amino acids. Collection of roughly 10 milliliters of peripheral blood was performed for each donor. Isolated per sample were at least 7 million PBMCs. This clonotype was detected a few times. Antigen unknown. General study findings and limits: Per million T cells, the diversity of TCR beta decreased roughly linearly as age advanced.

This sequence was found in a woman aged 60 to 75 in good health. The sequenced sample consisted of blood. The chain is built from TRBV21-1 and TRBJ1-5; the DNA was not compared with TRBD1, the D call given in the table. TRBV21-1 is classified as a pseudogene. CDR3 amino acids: CASSNPQGFSNQPQHF. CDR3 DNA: TGTGCCAGCAGCAACCCACAGGGGTTTAGCAATCAGCCCCAGCATTTT.